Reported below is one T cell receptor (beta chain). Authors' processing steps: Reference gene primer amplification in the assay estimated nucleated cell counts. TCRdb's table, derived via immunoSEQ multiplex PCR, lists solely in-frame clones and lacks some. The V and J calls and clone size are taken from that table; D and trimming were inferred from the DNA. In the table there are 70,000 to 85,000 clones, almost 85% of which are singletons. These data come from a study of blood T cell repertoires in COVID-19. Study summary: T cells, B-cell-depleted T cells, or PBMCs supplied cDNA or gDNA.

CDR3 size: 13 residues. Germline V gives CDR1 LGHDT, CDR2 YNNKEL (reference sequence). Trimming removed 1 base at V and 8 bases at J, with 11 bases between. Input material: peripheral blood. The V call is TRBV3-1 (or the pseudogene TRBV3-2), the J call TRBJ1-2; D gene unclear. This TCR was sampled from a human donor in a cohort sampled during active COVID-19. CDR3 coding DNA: TGTGCCAGCAGCCAAGGTACCCCTCGGGGCTACACCTTC. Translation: CASSQGTPRGYTF.